This T cell receptor (beta chain) was retrieved from a study of T cells in Graves' hyperthyroidism and ophthalmopathy. General study points: Blood shared most expanded thyroid clonotypes above 0.001.

The CDR3 runs 13 residues. This clonotype has just a few counts. Its antigen is currently unknown. Compared with germline, one end of the junction differs, possibly owing to a read error. The source material, RNA transcripts, was used to amplify TCR beta CDR3 regions. The HTBI set primed first-round TCR CDR3 RT-PCR. MiXCR was run by TCRdb on the multiplex PCR reads, yielding one entry per CDR3 protein. The sample has 200,000 to 250,000 distinct CDR3 sequences, about 15% seen once. Each person with ophthalmopathy scored at least 3 on the Clinical Activity Score, reached NOSPECS grade 4 or higher, and had been ill under 3 months. Clinical symptoms, serum thyroxine and TRAb, thyroid ultrasound and orbital computed tomography together formed the diagnostic basis.

Material for sequencing was blood. This TCR came from a woman between 18 and 30 years old with Graves' ophthalmopathy. The rearrangement links TRBV12-3 or TRBV12-4 to TRBJ1-1, with D tentatively TRBD1 (5 bases). The CDR3 DNA reads as TGTGCCAGCAGCCTCTCCCCGGACACTGAAGTTTTCTTT. Residues: CASSLSPDTEVFF.